What follows are 8 T cell receptor beta chains derived from one specimen sequenced in a study of a mutant IDH1 vaccine in newly diagnosed glioma. Their antigen targets remain unknown. Described time point: week 23, last vaccination. Doses consisted of 300 ug of mutant IDH1 20-mer peptide each, paired with topical imiquimod. Clones were sequenced by immunoSEQ multiplex PCR, and TCRdb holds only the in-frame ones, with some missing. The data hold 50,000 to 70,000 clones, with 75% to 90% observed a single time. The material was PBMCs, obtained from a glioma patient whose treatment included an IDH1 peptide vaccine. Every receptor here comes from a young man with glioma.

V usage is TRBV6-1 and J usage is TRBJ1-1; D uncertain. The V gene's germline CDR1 is MNHNS and CDR2 SASEGT. This CDR3 is 12 amino acids long. Trimming removed 4 bases from V and 0 bases from J, with 3 bases in between. CDR3 nucleotides: TGTGCCAGCAGTGGCGTGAACACTGAAGCTTTCTTT. Translating gives CASSGVNTEAFF.

The chain joins TRBV27 to TRBJ2-7, with D possibly matching TRBD2 (6 bases). Per the germline V gene, CDR1 is MNHEY and CDR2 is SMNVEV (reference sequence). V lost 6 bases and J lost 6, with 18 bases in between. This CDR3 has 14 residues. The CDR3 bases are TGTGCCAGCAGCCCAGCGGGCCCGATCCGCGAGCAGTACTTC. It translates to CASSPAGPIREQYF.

CDR3 in amino acids: CASSQVRGHTGELFF. In DNA form, the CDR3 reads TGTGCCAGCAGCCAGGTTCGGGGACACACCGGGGAGCTGTTTTTT. The gene calls are TRBV7-2 and TRBJ2-2; D possibly matches TRBD1 or TRBD2 (5 bases each). The germline CDR1 and CDR2 sequences are SGHTA and FQGNSA. V shed 5 bases and J shed 3 bases, with 13 bases lying between them. The CDR3 contains 15 residues.

This clone was found once. J is TRBJ2-6 and V is TRBV13; D assignment may be TRBD1 or TRBD2 (5 bases each). Trimming removed 2 bases at V and 1 base at J, with 9 bases between. This CDR3 has 16 amino acids. Germline lookup yields CDR1 PRHDT and CDR2 FYEKMQ (reference sequence). CDR3 sequence: CASSLNGGSGANVLTF. The CDR3 DNA reads as TGTGCCAGCAGCTTAAATGGGGGTTCTGGGGCCAACGTCCTGACTTTC.

The V call is TRBV7-9, the J call TRBJ2-2; the match to TRBD2 covers 12 bases. Germline V gene lookup returns CDR1 SEHNR and CDR2 FQNEAQ (reference sequence). The CDR3 has 19 residues. With 0 bases clipped from V and 4 bases from J, the junction kept 9 bases outside the gene matches. CDR3 protein: CASSLAVLAGGTRTGELFF. In DNA form, the CDR3 reads TGTGCCAGCAGCTTAGCGGTACTAGCGGGGGGCACCCGCACCGGGGAGCTGTTTTTT.

The CDR3 protein is CASRRQATRQYF. The CDR3 bases are TGTGCCAGCAGACGACAGGCGACGAGGCAATATTTT. The chain uses TRBV7-2 and TRBJ2-3, with D perhaps TRBD1 (6 bases). Trimming left V 6 bases short and J 15 bases short, with 19 bases between. Germline lookup yields CDR1 SGHTA and CDR2 FQGNSA. The CDR3 extends over 12 amino acids. The whole variable domain, filled in from reference TRBV7-2 and TRBJ2-3, reads GAGVSQSPSNKVTEKGKDVELRCDPISGHTALYWYRQSLGQGLEFLIYFQGNSAPDKSGLPSDRFSAERTGGSVSTLTIQRTQQEDSAVYLCASRRQATRQYFGPGTRLTVL.

This chain connects TRBV7-2 to TRBJ2-7; D is unresolved. Trimming stripped 0 bases from V and 0 bases from J, with 6 bases between. This CDR3 is 14 amino acids long. Germline loops: CDR1 SGHTA, CDR2 FQGNSA. CDR3 in DNA: TGTGCCAGCAGCTTAGCGGCGACCTCCTACGAGCAGTACTTC. It specifies CASSLAATSYEQYF.

This clone was picked up one time. This chain connects TRBV9 to TRBJ1-1; 9 nucleotides line up with TRBD1. Unmatched junction bases numbered 1, after V lost 0 bases and J lost 1 base. Per germline, CDR1 SGDLS and CDR2 YYNGEE. The CDR3 runs 15 residues. CDR3 sequence: CASSVAGQGNTEAFF. Written as DNA, the CDR3 is TGTGCCAGCAGCGTAGCGGGACAGGGGAACACTGAAGCTTTCTTT.